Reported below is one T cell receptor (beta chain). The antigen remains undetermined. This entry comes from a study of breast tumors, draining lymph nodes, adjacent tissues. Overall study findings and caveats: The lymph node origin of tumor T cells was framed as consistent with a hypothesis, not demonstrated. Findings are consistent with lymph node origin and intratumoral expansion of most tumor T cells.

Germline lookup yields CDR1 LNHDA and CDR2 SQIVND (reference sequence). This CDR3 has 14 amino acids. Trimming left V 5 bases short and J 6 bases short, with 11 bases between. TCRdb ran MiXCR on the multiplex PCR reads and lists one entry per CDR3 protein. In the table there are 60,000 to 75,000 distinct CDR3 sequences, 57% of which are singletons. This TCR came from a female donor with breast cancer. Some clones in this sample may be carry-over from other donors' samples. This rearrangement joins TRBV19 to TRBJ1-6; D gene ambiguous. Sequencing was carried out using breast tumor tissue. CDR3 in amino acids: CASSAPGSNSPLHF. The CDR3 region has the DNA TGTGCCAGTAGTGCCCCCGGCAGTAATTCACCCCTCCACTTT.